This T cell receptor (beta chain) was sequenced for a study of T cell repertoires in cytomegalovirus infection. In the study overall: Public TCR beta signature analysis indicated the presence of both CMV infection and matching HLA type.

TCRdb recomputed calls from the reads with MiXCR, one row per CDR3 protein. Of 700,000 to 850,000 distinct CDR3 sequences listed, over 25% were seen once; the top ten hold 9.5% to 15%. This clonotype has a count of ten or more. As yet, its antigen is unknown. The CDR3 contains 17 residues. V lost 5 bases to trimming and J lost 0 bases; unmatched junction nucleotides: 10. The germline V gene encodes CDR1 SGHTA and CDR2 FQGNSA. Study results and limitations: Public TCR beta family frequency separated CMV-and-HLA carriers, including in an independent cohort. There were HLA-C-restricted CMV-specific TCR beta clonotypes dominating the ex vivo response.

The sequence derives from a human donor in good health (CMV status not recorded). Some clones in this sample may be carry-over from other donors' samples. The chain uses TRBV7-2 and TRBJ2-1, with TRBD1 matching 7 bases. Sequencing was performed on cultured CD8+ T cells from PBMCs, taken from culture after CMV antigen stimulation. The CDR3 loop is CASSPEDRLYSYNEQFF. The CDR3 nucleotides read TGTGCCAGCAGCCCCGAGGACAGGCTCTACTCCTACAATGAGCAGTTCTTC.